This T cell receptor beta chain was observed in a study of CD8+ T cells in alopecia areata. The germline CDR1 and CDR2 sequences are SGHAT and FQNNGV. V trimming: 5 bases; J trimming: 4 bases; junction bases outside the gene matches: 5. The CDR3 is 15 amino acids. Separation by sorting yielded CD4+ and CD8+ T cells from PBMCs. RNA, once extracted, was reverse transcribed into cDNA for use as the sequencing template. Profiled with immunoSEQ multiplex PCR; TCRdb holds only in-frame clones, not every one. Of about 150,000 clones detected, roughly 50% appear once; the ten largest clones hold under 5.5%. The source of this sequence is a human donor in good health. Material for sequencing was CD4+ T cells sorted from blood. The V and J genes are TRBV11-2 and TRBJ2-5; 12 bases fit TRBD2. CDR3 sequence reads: CASSTTSGRRETQYF. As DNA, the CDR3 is TGTGCCAGCAGCACCACTAGCGGGAGGCGAGAGACCCAGTACTTC.